This T cell receptor (beta chain) was profiled in a study of siplizumab effects on memory and regulatory T cells. Findings of the study overall: Neither a naive nor a memory phenotype was assignable to roughly 75-97% of proliferating CD4+ or CD8+ clones. Apparently key alloresponse contributors, naive T cells also seemed more diverse than memory cells.

Per sample, some 10^5 TCR templates were assayed. Profiled with immunoSEQ multiplex PCR; TCRdb holds only in-frame clones, not every one. The table records around 120,000 clones, about 95% of them present only once. As to this clone: As yet, its antigen is unknown.

CDR1 and CDR2 from the germline V gene are MNHEY and SMNVEV (reference sequence). The trim removed 5 bases at V and 8 bases at J, leaving 5 bases unmatched. This CDR3 has 12 amino acids. Input material: non-Treg CD4+ T cells sorted from blood. The source is a human donor in good health. The chain recombines TRBV27 with TRBJ1-2; TRBD1 matches 7 bases. CDR3 sequence (DNA): TGTGCCAGCAGTACTCAGGGGGGCGGCTACACCTTC. Translated: CASSTQGGGYTF.